These 7 T cell receptor beta chains came from one sample sequenced in a study of blood T cell repertoires in COVID-19 (dated by TCRdb to 2020 to 2022). The library was made by the immunoSEQ multiplex PCR assay. Not all clones reach the TCRdb copy of this immuneACCESS table, which keeps in-frame sequences only. Checked studies attribute under half of the gap to unresolved V genes and leave the rest unexplained. The sample contains 95,000 to 150,000 clones, 70% to 90% of them found a single time. Jointly, the top ten make up 3% to 5% of the sample. The source material was peripheral blood. These receptors were collected from a man in his 60s with acute or convalescent COVID-19.

V gene TRBV24-1 combines with J gene TRBJ2-1; no definite D call. The CDR3 is 13 residues long. The ends were cut back, 2 bases at V and 8 bases at J, with 9 bases in the middle. Per the germline V gene, CDR1 is KGHDR and CDR2 is SFDVKD. The CDR3 is CATSDWAAYEQFF. Written as DNA, the CDR3 is TGTGCCACCAGTGATTGGGCAGCATATGAGCAGTTCTTC.

This chain links TRBV5-1 with TRBJ1-6; no clear D. V was cut by 0 bases and J by 5 bases, with 6 bases left in between. The CDR3 contains 14 residues. Germline loops: CDR1 SGHRS, CDR2 YFSETQ. The CDR3 is CASSLDPNNSPLHF. In nucleotides, the CDR3 is TGCGCCAGCAGCTTGGATCCAAATAATTCACCCCTCCACTTT.

As concerns this clone: Other DNA sequences from this sample encode an identical CDR3 as well. V is TRBV7-2 and J is TRBJ2-2, with 9 positions matching TRBD2. This CDR3 region has 15 residues. Unmatched junction bases numbered 1, after V lost 0 bases and J lost 5 bases. CDR1 is SGHTA and CDR2 is FQGNSA in the germline V gene. CDR3 amino acids: CASSLALAGTGELFF. The CDR3, as DNA: TGTGCCAGCAGCTTAGCCCTAGCGGGAACCGGGGAGCTGTTTTTT.

The J gene is TRBJ2-3, the V gene TRBV6-5, with a possible D match to TRBD2 (5 bases). CDR3 length: 16 amino acids. The V end lost 2 bases, the J end lost 3 bases, and 15 bases lay between the germline ends. From germline, CDR1 is MNHEY and CDR2 SVGAGI. CDR3 DNA sequence: TGTGCCAGCAGTTACCGTCCGGGAACCAGGACAGATACGCAGTATTTT. Translation gives CASSYRPGTRTDTQYF.

This sequence joins TRBV10-1 and TRBJ2-7; a possible D gene is TRBD2 (5 bases). V lost 7 bases and J lost 5, with 12 bases in between. Germline lookup yields CDR1 WNHNN and CDR2 SYGVQD (reference sequence). The CDR3 extends over 12 amino acids. The DNA for the CDR3 is TGCGCCAGCAATAACCTCGGGGACGAGCAGTACTTC. Its translation is CASNNLGDEQYF.

About this clone: The junction and the germline gene differ at one end; a read error may be behind it. The chain has TRBV14 and TRBJ1-5; 7 bases line up with TRBD1. There are 12 residues in the CDR3. CDR1 SGHDN and CDR2 FVKESK come from the germline V gene. The CDR3 loop is CASSQEDRALYF. The CDR3, as DNA: TGTGCCAGCAGCCAAGAAGACAGGGCCCTCTATTTT.

The genes are TRBV28 and TRBJ1-4; weak D call: TRBD1 (6 bases). From germline, CDR1 is MDHEN and CDR2 SYDVKM. This CDR3 is 14 amino acids long. V dropped 2 bases and J dropped 7 bases, with 11 bases sitting between them. The CDR3 nucleotides read TGTGCCAGCAGTTTAGGGGGGGCTTTTGAAAAACTGTTTTTT. As protein: CASSLGGAFEKLFF.